A single sample is the source of the 27 T cell receptor beta chains below, sequenced in a study of beta chain features in type 1 diabetes. Notes on the study in general: Within each of all four CD4+ subsets, Type 1 diabetes patients had TCRB CDR3s that were moderately but significantly shorter.

Reverse transcribing all isolated RNA meant expressed TCRB transcripts were sequenced. TCRdb's copy holds only in-frame clones and misses some; the assay was immunoSEQ multiplex PCR. Of approximately 15,000 clones in the sample, about three quarters are singletons; the top ten hold less than 2.5%. Antigens of these TCRs are unknown. Sequences were obtained from Tregs from blood. The receptors were sampled from a man aged 25-45 years with type 1 diabetes.

The chain's CDR3 is CASKPTARGGNTIYF. Here the CDR3 DNA reads TGTGCCAGCAAACCTACCGCCAGGGGTGGAAACACCATATATTTT. V and J are TRBV6-1 and TRBJ1-3; D may be TRBD1 (6 bases). This CDR3 region has 15 residues. The V end lost 7 bases, the J end lost 3 bases, and 16 bases lay between the germline ends. Germline V gene data show CDR1 as MNHNS and CDR2 as SASEGT.

The table lists this clone with a few counts. CDR3 protein: CASKPTGTTETQYF. In nucleotides, the CDR3 is TGTGCCAGTAAACCGACCGGGACTACGGAGACCCAGTACTTC. The rearrangement links TRBV14 to TRBJ2-5; 7 positions agree with TRBD2. Germline V gene data show CDR1 as SGHDN and CDR2 as FVKESK. This CDR3 is built from 14 residues. Losses at the gene ends were 9 bases for V and 5 bases for J; bases not matched to a gene: 12.

The genes are TRBV2 and TRBJ1-1; 8 bases are a match to TRBD1. The CDR3 runs 13 residues. From germline, CDR1 is SNHLY and CDR2 FYNNEI. With V trimmed by 4 bases and J by 5 bases, 3 bases remained unmatched. For the CDR3, the DNA is TGTGCCAGCAGTGGGGACAGGCTGACTGAAGCTTTCTTT. Residues: CASSGDRLTEAFF.

This clone was seen a single time. V is TRBV18 and J is TRBJ1-2; D unclear. The V end lost 5 bases, the J end lost 5 bases, and 15 bases lay between the germline ends. Germline values: CDR1 KGHSH, CDR2 LQKENI. The CDR3 runs to 14 residues. The CDR3 nucleotides read TGTGCCAGCTCATCCGGCGGGGAAGGTTATGGCTACACCTTC. This codes for CASSSGGEGYGYTF.

This sequence joins TRBV29-1 and TRBJ2-5; D gene unclear. V was cut by 7 bases and J by 6 bases, with 12 bases left in between. Germline values: CDR1 SQVTM, CDR2 ANQGSEA. CDR3 length: 11 residues. The DNA for the CDR3 is TGCAGCGCCAGTCGAGGCAAGACCCAGTACTTC. Its protein product is CSASRGKTQYF.

The chain carries TRBV10-3 and TRBJ1-2; perhaps TRBD1 as D (6 bases). V was cut by 2 bases and J by 3 bases, with 13 bases left in between. The CDR3 consists of 15 residues. Germline V gene lookup returns CDR1 ENHRY and CDR2 SYGVKD. CDR3 sequence (DNA): TGTGCCATCAGTGAGGGCAGGGGTGTCGACTATGGCTACACCTTC. It encodes CAISEGRGVDYGYTF.

The rearrangement links TRBV30 to TRBJ1-1; the D gene is possibly TRBD1 (6 bases). Trimming stripped 3 bases from V and 6 bases from J, with 14 bases between. Per germline, CDR1 GTSNPN and CDR2 SVGIG (reference sequence). This CDR3 has 13 residues. CDR3 sequence: CAWSHTGYPEAFF. The CDR3 nucleotides are TGTGCCTGGAGCCACACAGGGTACCCTGAAGCTTTCTTT.

This clone was counted once. The V and J genes are TRBV11-2 and TRBJ2-1, with 7 bases identical to TRBD2. Losses at the gene ends were 6 bases for V and 10 bases for J; bases not matched to a gene: 6. The CDR3 totals 12 residues. Germline loops: CDR1 SGHAT, CDR2 FQNNGV. In DNA form, the CDR3 reads TGTGCCAGCAGTTCCGGACTAGGAGAGCAGTTCTTC. Protein sequence: CASSSGLGEQFF.

Points on this clone: The junction and the germline gene differ at one end; a read error may be behind it. This rearrangement joins TRBV6-1 to TRBJ2-1; D remains unclear. This CDR3 region has 12 residues. The germline V gene encodes CDR1 MNHNS and CDR2 SASEGT. The CDR3 region is CASSSVYSEQFF. Written as DNA, the CDR3 is TGTGCCAGCAGTTCGGTCTACAGTGAGCAGTTCTTC.

V is TRBV28 and J is TRBJ2-1, with TRBD2 matching over 12 bases. This CDR3 region has 15 residues. The ends lost 8 bases at V and 6 bases at J; junction bases unmatched: 8. From germline, CDR1 is MDHEN and CDR2 SYDVKM. Here the CDR3 reads CASFPSGRGFNEQFF. Written as DNA, the CDR3 is TGTGCCAGCTTCCCTAGCGGGAGGGGGTTCAATGAGCAGTTCTTC.

The rearrangement links TRBV11-2 to TRBJ1-6; D perhaps matches TRBD1 (5 bases). V was cut by 0 bases and J by 7 bases, with 10 bases left in between. Germline V CDR1 and CDR2: SGHAT, FQNNGV. There are 15 residues in the CDR3. DNA for the CDR3: TGTGCCAGCAGCTTAGAGGGAGGGGTCAATTCACCCCTCCACTTT. As protein: CASSLEGGVNSPLHF.

This clone has a handful of counts. V gene TRBV6-5 combines with J gene TRBJ2-7; TRBD2 matches 9 bases. Germline CDR1 reads MNHEY; CDR2 reads SVGAGI. The CDR3 runs to 14 residues. Unmatched junction bases numbered 8, after V lost 6 bases and J lost 5 bases. DNA of the CDR3: TGTGCCAGCAGGTTGGGACTAGCCCGCCACGAGCAGTACTTC. Protein: CASRLGLARHEQYF.

The count of this clone is one. The chain joins TRBV7-2 to TRBJ2-3, with TRBD2 identical over 13 bases. The CDR3 is 16 residues long. Losses at the gene ends were 4 bases for V and 5 bases for J; bases not matched to a gene: 6. Looked up from germline, CDR1 is SGHTA and CDR2 is FQGNSA. CDR3 sequence reads: CASSSILAGGLDTQYF. The CDR3 nucleotides read TGTGCCAGCAGCTCCATACTAGCGGGAGGGTTAGATACGCAGTATTTT.

This rearrangement joins TRBV5-1 to TRBJ2-7; D possibly corresponds to TRBD2 (5 bases). The V end lost 4 bases, the J end lost 2 bases, and 13 bases lay between the germline ends. Germline-derived CDR1 and CDR2 are SGHRS and YFSETQ. This CDR3 has 14 amino acids. CDR3 region: CASSPRTEAYEQYF. The CDR3 DNA reads as TGCGCCAGCAGCCCGAGGACTGAGGCCTACGAGCAGTACTTC.

The chain carries TRBV7-9 and TRBJ1-4; D remains unclear. The V gene's germline CDR1 is SEHNR and CDR2 FQNEAQ (reference sequence). The length of the CDR3 is 15 residues. The germline V and J ends were trimmed by 1 base and 7 bases, with 13 bases remaining between them. CDR3 sequence (DNA): TGTGCCAGCAGCTTAGGCGGGAATACCGGTGAAAAACTGTTTTTT. Protein: CASSLGGNTGEKLFF.

J is TRBJ2-5 and V is TRBV30; D is unclear. Germline CDR1 reads GTSNPN; CDR2 reads SVGIG (reference sequence). The V end was cut by 4 bases, the J end by 2 bases, with 11 bases between. The CDR3 covers 13 residues. Here the CDR3 DNA reads TGTGCCTGGAACACACTATGGCAAGAGACCCAGTACTTC. It encodes CAWNTLWQETQYF.

The chain is built from TRBV5-1 and TRBJ2-7; TRBD1 aligns across 12 bases. From germline, CDR1 is SGHRS and CDR2 YFSETQ. This CDR3 has 14 residues. With 4 bases clipped from V and 5 bases from J, the junction kept 4 bases outside the gene matches. For the CDR3, the DNA is TGCGCCAGCAGCCGGGGACAGGGGGCGGACGAGCAGTACTTC. Its protein product is CASSRGQGADEQYF.

There are a few counts of this clone. J is TRBJ2-7 and V is TRBV6-6, with 13 bases that match TRBD2. V lost 2 bases to trimming and J lost 6 bases; unmatched junction nucleotides: 7. CDR1 and CDR2 from the germline V gene are MNHNY and SVGAGI (reference sequence). The CDR3 runs 16 residues. CDR3 DNA: TGTGCCAGCAGTTACCCCCGGACTAGCGGGGGAAGCGAGCAGTACTTC. Residues: CASSYPRTSGGSEQYF.

V usage is TRBV2 and J usage is TRBJ2-1; 7 bases fit TRBD1. V lost 8 bases to trimming and J lost 9 bases; unmatched junction nucleotides: 16. Looked up from germline, CDR1 is SNHLY and CDR2 is FYNNEI. The CDR3 runs 15 residues. CDR3: CASRRASQGVGEQFF. The CDR3 nucleotides read TGTGCCAGCCGACGCGCTAGCCAGGGGGTCGGTGAGCAGTTCTTC.

V usage is TRBV6-6 and J usage is TRBJ2-7, with a weak D call TRBD1 (5 bases). In germline, CDR1 is MNHNY, CDR2 SVGAGI (reference sequence). V was clipped by 2 bases and J by 2 bases, with 10 bases between them. The CDR3 loop spans 14 amino acids. The DNA for the CDR3 is TGTGCCAGCAGTTACCCTGCAGGGACCTACGAGCAGTACTTC. It is translated as CASSYPAGTYEQYF.

The chain couples TRBV6-6 to TRBJ1-1; D is possibly TRBD1 (6 bases). V lost 7 bases to trimming and J lost 1 base, with 16 bases between them. The V gene's germline CDR1 is MNHNY and CDR2 SVGAGI (reference sequence). The CDR3 runs 15 residues. The CDR3 spells CASKGGGAENTEAFF. The CDR3 coding sequence is TGTGCCAGCAAGGGGGGGGGCGCCGAGAACACTGAAGCTTTCTTT.

The chain links TRBV6-6 to TRBJ2-5; 9 bases map to TRBD1. Unmatched junction bases numbered 6, after V lost 4 bases and J lost 3 bases. Germline assignment: CDR1 MNHNY and CDR2 SVGAGI (reference sequence). This CDR3 is built from 15 residues. The DNA for the CDR3 is TGTGCCAGCAGTTCTGGACAGGGGAAGAAAGAGACCCAGTACTTC. Protein product: CASSSGQGKKETQYF.

This chain links TRBV30 with TRBJ1-1, with 7 nucleotides matching TRBD1. Germline V gene lookup returns CDR1 GTSNPN and CDR2 SVGIG (reference sequence). Germline trimming cut 4 bases from V and 1 base from J; bases unmatched to any gene: 15. The CDR3 runs 17 residues. The CDR3 DNA reads TGTGCCTGGACTAGGGACAGTGGGGGATTTGGGAACACTGAAGCTTTCTTT. Translation gives CAWTRDSGGFGNTEAFF.

The chain links TRBV5-1 to TRBJ1-1, with D tentatively TRBD1 (5 bases). With 0 bases removed from V and 7 bases from J, the gap between germline ends came to 10 bases. Germline loops: CDR1 SGHRS, CDR2 YFSETQ. This CDR3 is built from 13 residues. The CDR3 loop reads CASSLAGGFEAFF. The CDR3 nucleotides are TGCGCCAGCAGCTTGGCCGGGGGGTTTGAAGCTTTCTTT.

V and J are TRBV6-1 and TRBJ1-1; 7 bases line up with TRBD1. The CDR3 contains 14 residues. V dropped 1 base and J dropped 5; count of bases not matched to a gene: 4. Germline values: CDR1 MNHNS, CDR2 SASEGT. The CDR3 loop is CASSEEGAWTEAFF. For the CDR3, the DNA is TGTGCCAGCAGTGAAGAGGGGGCGTGGACTGAAGCTTTCTTT.

The V and J genes are TRBV5-5 and TRBJ1-1, with a weak D call TRBD1 (6 bases). Germline-derived CDR1 and CDR2 are SGHKS and YYEKEE (reference sequence). This CDR3 contains 13 residues. With 5 bases removed from V and 3 bases from J, the gap between germline ends came to 11 bases. CDR3 sequence reads: CASSTGIDTEAFF. CDR3 nucleotide sequence: TGTGCCAGCAGTACAGGGATTGACACTGAAGCTTTCTTT. The variable domain in full, completed from reference TRBV5-5 and TRBJ1-1, reads DAGVTQSPTHLIKTRGQQVTLRCSPISGHKSVSWYQQVLGQGPQFIFQYYEKEERGRGNFPDRFSARQFPNYSSELNVNALLLGDSALYLCASSTGIDTEAFFGQGTRLTVV.

This clone has a single count. The sample holds other DNA sequences that translate to the same CDR3. J is TRBJ1-2 and V is TRBV4-1, with TRBD1 identical over 8 bases. The CDR3 has 20 amino acids. The J segment lost 3 bases and the V segment lost 0 bases, leaving 18 bases of the junction unmatched. Germline V gives CDR1 MGHRA, CDR2 YSYEKL. The CDR3 nucleotides read TGCGCCAGCAGCCAAGACCCCCGCCGAAGCCGGGACAGGCCATACTATGGCTACACCTTC. Its translation is CASSQDPRRSRDRPYYGYTF.